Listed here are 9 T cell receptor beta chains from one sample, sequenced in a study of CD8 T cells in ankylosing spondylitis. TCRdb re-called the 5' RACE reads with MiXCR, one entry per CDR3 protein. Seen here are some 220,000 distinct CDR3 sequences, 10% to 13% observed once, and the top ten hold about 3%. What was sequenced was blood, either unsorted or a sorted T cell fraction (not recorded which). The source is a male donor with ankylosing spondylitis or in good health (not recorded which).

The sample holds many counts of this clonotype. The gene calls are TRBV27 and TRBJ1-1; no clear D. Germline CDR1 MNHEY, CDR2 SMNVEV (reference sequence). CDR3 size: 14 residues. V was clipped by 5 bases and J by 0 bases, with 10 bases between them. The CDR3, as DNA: TGTGCCAGCAGTCGGCGCGGGGTGAACACTGAAGCTTTCTTT. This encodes CASSRRGVNTEAFF.

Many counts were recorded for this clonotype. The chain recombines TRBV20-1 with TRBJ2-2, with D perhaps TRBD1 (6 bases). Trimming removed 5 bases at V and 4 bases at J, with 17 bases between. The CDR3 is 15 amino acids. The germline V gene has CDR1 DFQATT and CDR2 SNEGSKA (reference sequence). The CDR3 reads CSAHSGTPLTGELFF. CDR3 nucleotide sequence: TGCAGTGCTCACTCCGGGACACCACTCACCGGGGAGCTGTTTTTT.

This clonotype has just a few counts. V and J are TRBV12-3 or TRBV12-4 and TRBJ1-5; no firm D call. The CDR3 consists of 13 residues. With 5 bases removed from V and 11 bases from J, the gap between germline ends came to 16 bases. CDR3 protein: CASSPTSGRTQHF. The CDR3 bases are TGTGCCAGCAGTCCTACGTCGGGGAGGACCCAGCATTTT.

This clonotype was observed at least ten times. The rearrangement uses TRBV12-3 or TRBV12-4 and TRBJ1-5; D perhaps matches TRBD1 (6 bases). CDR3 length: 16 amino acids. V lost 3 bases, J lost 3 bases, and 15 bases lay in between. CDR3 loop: CASSFAGAVDNQPQHF. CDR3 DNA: TGTGCCAGCAGTTTCGCGGGGGCTGTTGACAATCAGCCCCAGCATTTT.

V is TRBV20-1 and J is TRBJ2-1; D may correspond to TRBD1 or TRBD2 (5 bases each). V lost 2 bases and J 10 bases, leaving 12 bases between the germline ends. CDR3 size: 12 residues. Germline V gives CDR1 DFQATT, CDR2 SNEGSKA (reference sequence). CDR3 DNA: TGCAGTGCTAGACCCTCTGGGGGAGAGCAGTTCTTC. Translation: CSARPSGGEQFF.

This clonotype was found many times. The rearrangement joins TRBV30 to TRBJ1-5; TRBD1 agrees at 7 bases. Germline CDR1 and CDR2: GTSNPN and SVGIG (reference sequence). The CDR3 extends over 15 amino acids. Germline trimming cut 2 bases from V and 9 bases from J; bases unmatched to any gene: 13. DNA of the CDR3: TGTGCCTGGAGTCTGGGGACAGCCCGGGGTGGGCCCCAGCATTTT. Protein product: CAWSLGTARGGPQHF.

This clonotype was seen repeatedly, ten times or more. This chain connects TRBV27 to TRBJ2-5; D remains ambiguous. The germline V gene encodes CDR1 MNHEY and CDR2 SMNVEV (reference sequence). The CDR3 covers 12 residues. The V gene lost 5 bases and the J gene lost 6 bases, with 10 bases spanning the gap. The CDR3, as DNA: TGTGCCAGCAGTAGGGAACATCAGACCCAGTACTTC. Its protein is CASSREHQTQYF.

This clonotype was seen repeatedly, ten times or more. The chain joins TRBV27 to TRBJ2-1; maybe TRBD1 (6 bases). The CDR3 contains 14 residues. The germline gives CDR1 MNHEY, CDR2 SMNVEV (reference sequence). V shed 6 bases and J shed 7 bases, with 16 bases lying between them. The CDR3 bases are TGTGCCAGCAGATTTACTGGACAGAAAAATGAGCAGTTCTTC. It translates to CASRFTGQKNEQFF.

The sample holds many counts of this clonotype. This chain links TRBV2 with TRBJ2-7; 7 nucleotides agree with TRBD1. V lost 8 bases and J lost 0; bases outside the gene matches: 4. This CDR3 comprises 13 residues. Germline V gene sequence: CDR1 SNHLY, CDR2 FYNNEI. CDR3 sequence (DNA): TGTGCCAGCGACGGGGACAGCTCCTACGAGCAGTACTTC. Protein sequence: CASDGDSSYEQYF. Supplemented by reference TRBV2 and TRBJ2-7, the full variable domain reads EPEVTQTPSHQVTQMGQEVILRCVPISNHLYFYWYRQILGQKVEFLVSFYNNEISEKSEIFDDQFSVERPDGSNFTLKIRSTKLEDSAMYFCASDGDSSYEQYFGPGTRLTVT.